This TCR beta chain was observed in a study of identical twins. The germline CDR1 and CDR2 sequences are MNHEY and SMNVEV (reference sequence). CDR3 size: 17 residues. On this clonotype: The junction departs from the called germline gene at one end, perhaps through a read error.

TCRdb called the 5' RACE reads again in MiXCR, with one record for every CDR3 protein. The sample holds around 1.7 million distinct CDR3 sequences, roughly a third seen once. The chain has TRBV27 and TRBJ2-3, with 9 bases fitting TRBD2. The receptor was derived from a newborn girl in good health. The sample consisted of cord blood. The CDR3 DNA reads TGTGCCAGCAGTCCATACCGGGCTAGCGGGGTTACAGATACGCGGTATTTT. Encoded protein: CASSPYRASGVTDTRYF.